Shown below are 10 T cell receptor beta chains from a single sample sequenced in a study of Graves' ophthalmopathy and Graves' hyperthyroidism. Amplification of TCR beta CDR3 regions used RNA transcripts. Second-round multiplex PCR followed a first-round RT-PCR using HTBI primers. Each CDR3 protein gets one entry after TCRdb re-called the multiplex PCR reads with MiXCR. The sample lists over a million distinct CDR3 sequences, about 36% seen once, with more than 9.5% in the top ten. Sequenced sample: peripheral blood or thyroid tissue (not recorded which). These receptors all stem from an adult man with Graves' hyperthyroidism.

This clonotype was counted a single time. This may be a read error, as it is one base from a much larger clone. The CDR3 nucleotides read TGTGCCAGCAGCCGCGCTCGGGGACTAAATAGCAATCAGCCCCAGCATTTT. Amino acids: CASSRARGLNSNQPQHF. V usage is TRBV5-4 and J usage is TRBJ1-5; D possibly corresponds to TRBD1 (5 bases). V was trimmed by 4 bases and J by 0 bases, leaving 17 bases between them. Looked up from germline, CDR1 is SGHNT and CDR2 is YYREEE (reference sequence). The length of the CDR3 is 17 residues. Full variable domain (missing parts from reference TRBV5-4 and TRBJ1-5): ETGVTQSPTHLIKTRGQQVTLRCSSQSGHNTVSWYQQALGQGPQFIFQYYREEENGRGNFPPRFSGLQFPNYSSELNVNALELDDSALYLCASSRARGLNSNQPQHFGDGTRLSIL.

Many counts were recorded for this clonotype. V is TRBV2 and J is TRBJ1-1; 9 bases are a match to TRBD1. Germline V lookup: CDR1 SNHLY, CDR2 FYNNEI. V shed 8 bases and J 2 bases; nucleotides not matched to a gene: 12. The CDR3 loop spans 16 amino acids. The CDR3 DNA follows: TGTGCCAGCGTCGTACAGGGGGCGCACCGAAACACTGAAGCTTTCTTT. It codes for CASVVQGAHRNTEAFF.

This clonotype came up many times. The CDR3 region has the DNA TGTGCCAGCAGAACCGACAGGGCAAAACTGTTTTTT. Residues: CASRTDRAKLFF. J is TRBJ1-4 and V is TRBV12-3 or TRBV12-4; 7 bases align to TRBD1. V dropped 6 bases and J dropped 10; count of bases not matched to a gene: 5. This CDR3 comprises 12 residues.

The sample holds many counts of this clonotype. J is TRBJ1-2 and V is TRBV7-2, with D perhaps matching TRBD1 (5 bases). Trimming left V 5 bases short and J 6 bases short, with 16 bases between. CDR1 SGHTA and CDR2 FQGNSA come from the germline V gene. This CDR3 region has 14 residues. DNA for the CDR3: TGTGCCAGCAGCCCGGGGACCTCCGTTGATGGCTACACCTTC. Translating it yields CASSPGTSVDGYTF. Variable domain in full (rest from reference TRBV7-2 and TRBJ1-2): GAGVSQSPSNKVTEKGKDVELRCDPISGHTALYWYRQSLGQGLEFLIYFQGNSAPDKSGLPSDRFSAERTGGSVSTLTIQRTQQEDSAVYLCASSPGTSVDGYTFGSGTRLTVV.

The table lists this clonotype with a few counts. The chain couples TRBV29-1 to TRBJ1-2, with D unclear. Germline assignment: CDR1 SQVTM and CDR2 ANQGSEA. Trimming stripped 3 bases from V and 2 bases from J, with 13 bases between. The CDR3 is made up of 14 amino acids. This CDR3 reads CSVDSTSGNYGYTF. CDR3 nucleotide sequence: TGCAGCGTTGACTCGACTAGCGGGAACTATGGCTACACCTTC.

This clonotype was counted a few times. V and J are TRBV5-1 and TRBJ2-7; TRBD1 aligns across 12 bases. Germline trimming cut 0 bases from V and 2 bases from J; bases unmatched to any gene: 21. The CDR3 runs 22 residues. The germline V gene encodes CDR1 SGHRS and CDR2 YFSETQ. CDR3 loop: CASSLGVWDGTGGYSPPYEQYF. DNA for the CDR3: TGCGCCAGCAGCTTGGGAGTTTGGGATGGGACAGGGGGCTATAGTCCTCCCTACGAGCAGTACTTC.

As to this clonotype: An end of the junction does not agree with germline; a read error may underlie this. The CDR3 DNA reads TGTGTCAGCAGCTTACCCCTCAAGGGACAGGGTTCCAACCGTAATGAAAAACTGTTTTTT. Translated: CVSSLPLKGQGSNRNEKLFF. The chain links TRBV7-2 to TRBJ1-4; 9 positions match TRBD1. CDR1 is SGHTA, CDR2 FQGNSA, per germline. This CDR3 is built from 20 residues.

The V call is TRBV19, the J call TRBJ2-7; D not resolved. The CDR3 consists of 15 residues. Trimming took off 2 bases at V and 2 bases at J, with 13 bases between the two ends. Germline CDR1 reads LNHDA; CDR2 reads SQIVND (reference sequence). The CDR3 nucleotides are TGTGCCAGTAGTATATGCGGAGTTCCTGCCTACGAGCAGTACTTC. It specifies CASSICGVPAYEQYF.

This clonotype appeared many times. The chain employs TRBV6-6 and TRBJ2-7; D ambiguous. CDR1 MNHNY and CDR2 SVGAGI come from the germline V gene (reference sequence). V was shortened by 6 bases and J by 0 bases, with 6 bases between the two germline ends. This CDR3 comprises 12 residues. Here the CDR3 reads CASSRVSYEQYF. The CDR3 bases are TGTGCCAGCAGCCGCGTCTCCTACGAGCAGTACTTC.

The genes are TRBV4-3 and TRBJ2-7; D is ambiguous. The CDR3 spans 15 residues. Germline CDR1 is LGHNA and CDR2 is YSLEER. V was shortened by 0 bases and J by 4 bases, with 13 bases between the two germline ends. The DNA for the CDR3 is TGCGCCAGCAGCCAAGATGTTGGCAGCCTTTACGAGCAGTACTTC. The encoded protein is CASSQDVGSLYEQYF.